A single sample gave rise to the 28 T cell receptor beta chains below, sequenced in a study of beta chain features in type 1 diabetes (dated by TCRdb to 2016 to 2019). Their cognate antigens are unknown. The library relied on the immunoSEQ multiplex PCR assay. The entire isolated RNA was reverse transcribed using the High Capacity cDNA Reverse Transcription Kit, and thus expressed TCRB transcripts were sequenced. Imported from immuneACCESS, the table was reduced by TCRdb to in-frame sequences with V and J called. These copies leave out some clones; in studies compared against another copy, an unresolved V gene accounts for under half, and the cause of the remainder is not known. Recorded for this sample are roughly 250,000 clones; just over 20% of them occurred a single time. The top ten hold less than 0.03% of the sample. On the study overall, not on this receptor specifically: Type 1 diabetes patients showed a moderate but significant shortening of TCRB CDR3 length in all four CD4+ subsets.

Sequenced input: naive CD4+ T cells from blood. What this sample's cell subset or site label stands for: true naive CD4+ T cells. The receptors were sampled from a woman aged 40-49 years with type 1 diabetes.

The chain joins TRBV5-6 to TRBJ2-3; the match to TRBD1 covers 10 bases. Germline lookup yields CDR1 SGHDT and CDR2 YYEEEE. This CDR3 has 18 amino acids. V gave up 3 bases and J gave up 2 bases; unmatched junction bases: 12. The CDR3 protein is CASSSYLTGGPSTDTQYF. CDR3 in DNA: TGTGCCAGCAGCTCCTACCTGACAGGGGGCCCGTCCACAGATACGCAGTATTTT.

This clone was found a few times. The chain employs TRBV2 and TRBJ1-5; D is unclear. CDR3 length: 14 amino acids. Germline loops: CDR1 SNHLY, CDR2 FYNNEI. Trimming removed 4 bases at V and 3 bases at J, with 10 bases between. Written as DNA, the CDR3 is TGTGCCAGCAGTGCGCGCGGATCCAATCAGCCCCAGCATTTT. Translating gives CASSARGSNQPQHF. Supplemented by reference TRBV2 and TRBJ1-5, the full variable domain reads EPEVTQTPSHQVTQMGQEVILRCVPISNHLYFYWYRQILGQKVEFLVSFYNNEISEKSEIFDDQFSVERPDGSNFTLKIRSTKLEDSAMYFCASSARGSNQPQHFGDGTRLSIL.

This clone was recorded a few times. CDR3 loop: CASSQEGGHRAQYF. The CDR3 DNA sequence: TGCGCCAGCAGCCAAGAAGGAGGCCACCGGGCGCAGTATTTT. The J gene is TRBJ2-3, the V gene TRBV4-3, with a possible D match to TRBD2 (5 bases). Germline CDR1 LGHNA, CDR2 YSLEER. The CDR3 is 14 amino acids. V dropped 0 bases and J dropped 10 bases, with 14 bases sitting between them.

The chain has TRBV4-3 and TRBJ2-2; D possibly corresponds to TRBD1 (5 bases). The CDR3 totals 15 residues. Germline lookup yields CDR1 LGHNA and CDR2 YSLEER. V lost 1 base and J 0 bases, leaving 6 bases between the germline ends. This chain's CDR3 is CASSQGTTNTGELFF. In DNA form, the CDR3 reads TGCGCCAGCAGCCAAGGGACAACGAACACCGGGGAGCTGTTTTTT.

The chain joins TRBV18 to TRBJ2-1, with 7 bases that match TRBD2. The CDR3 is made up of 18 amino acids. J was trimmed by 0 bases and V by 3 bases; bases with no gene match: 11. The germline CDR1 and CDR2 sequences are KGHSH and LQKENI. CDR3 DNA sequence: TGTGCCAGCTCACCCCCTCCGGCTAGCGGAGTCTCCTACAATGAGCAGTTCTTC. The encoded protein is CASSPPPASGVSYNEQFF.

This clone was detected a few times. At the DNA level, this CDR3 is encoded by other sequences in the same sample as well. The chain has TRBV28 and TRBJ2-1; a possible D gene is TRBD2 (5 bases). Trimming cost V 2 bases and J 4 bases, with 9 bases left between them. CDR3 length: 14 amino acids. Germline V gives CDR1 MDHEN, CDR2 SYDVKM. DNA for the CDR3: TGTGCCAGCAGTTTACCCGGCGGGTACAATGAGCAGTTCTTC. As protein: CASSLPGGYNEQFF.

CDR3 sequence (DNA): TGCGCCAGCAGCCCCTCCGGTTTTGTCGGGATCCATCAGCCCCAGCATTTT. Its translation: CASSPSGFVGIHQPQHF. The chain is built from TRBV4-1 and TRBJ1-5; D uncertain. The CDR3 totals 17 residues. The germline gives CDR1 MGHRA, CDR2 YSYEKL. V shed 4 bases and J shed 5 bases, with 21 bases lying between them.

This clone was counted only a few times. The chain links TRBV7-2 to TRBJ2-2; no reliable D call. Looked up from germline, CDR1 is SGHTA and CDR2 is FQGNSA. The CDR3 runs 14 residues. V was cut by 7 bases and J by 1 base, with 10 bases left in between. DNA for the CDR3: TGTGCCAGCATAACAGATCGGAACACCGGGGAGCTGTTTTTT. Protein: CASITDRNTGELFF.

This clone was recorded a few times. The CDR3 reads CASSSSNYGYTF. The DNA of the CDR3 is TGTGCCAGCAGCTCCTCTAACTATGGCTACACCTTC. This chain links TRBV7-2 with TRBJ1-2; no clear D gene. Looked up from germline, CDR1 is SGHTA and CDR2 is FQGNSA. This CDR3 is 12 amino acids long. V dropped 4 bases and J dropped 0 bases, with 3 bases sitting between them.

This clone has just a few counts. The chain employs TRBV30 and TRBJ2-5; TRBD1 is a possible D gene (5 bases). Trimming removed 3 bases at V and 4 bases at J, with 6 bases between. The CDR3 sequence is 11 residues long. Germline V gene lookup returns CDR1 GTSNPN and CDR2 SVGIG (reference sequence). The CDR3, as DNA: TGTGCCTGGAGCACAGGAGAGACCCAGTACTTC. It encodes CAWSTGETQYF.

V gene TRBV25-1 combines with J gene TRBJ2-2, with D unresolved. The CDR3 length is 12 residues. V was trimmed by 7 bases and J by 3 bases, leaving 6 bases between them. CDR1 and CDR2 (germline): MGHDK, SYGVNS. CDR3 DNA sequence: TGTGCCAGCACCTCGTACACCGGGGAGCTGTTTTTT. This codes for CASTSYTGELFF.

This chain links TRBV5-6 with TRBJ2-3, with a weak D call TRBD2 (6 bases). The V gene lost 1 base and the J gene lost 1 base, with 10 bases spanning the gap. Germline V gives CDR1 SGHDT, CDR2 YYEEEE. This CDR3 is 15 amino acids long. The CDR3 spells CASSLIVAGTDTQYF. CDR3 coding DNA: TGTGCCAGCAGCTTGATTGTAGCGGGCACAGATACGCAGTATTTT.

This clone showed up just a few times. The chain links TRBV14 to TRBJ1-2, with no clear D. Germline V gene sequence: CDR1 SGHDN, CDR2 FVKESK. V was pared by 2 bases and J by 1 base, with 11 bases between. The CDR3 has 15 residues. The CDR3 region has the DNA TGTGCCAGCAGCCAATCCACCGGGATTAACTATGGCTACACCTTC. Protein: CASSQSTGINYGYTF. Full variable domain (missing parts from reference TRBV14 and TRBJ1-2): EAGVTQFPSHSVIEKGQTVTLRCDPISGHDNLYWYRRVMGKEIKFLLHFVKESKQDESGMPNNRFLAERTGGTYSTLKVQPAELEDSGVYFCASSQSTGINYGYTFGSGTRLTVV.

V gene TRBV12-5 combines with J gene TRBJ2-1, with 8 bases fitting TRBD1. Germline CDR1 is LGHNT and CDR2 is FRNRAP. After removal of 1 base from V and 10 bases from J, the junction contained 0 bases not matched to a gene. CDR3 size: 12 residues. The CDR3 bases are TGTGCTAGTGGTTTGGGACAGGGGGAGCAGTTCTTC. Protein sequence: CASGLGQGEQFF.

There are a few counts of this clone. The chain combines TRBV25-1 with TRBJ2-1; D is uncertain. This CDR3 spans 15 amino acids. V gave up 5 bases and J gave up 2 bases, with 13 bases separating them. The germline V gene has CDR1 MGHDK and CDR2 SYGVNS. CDR3 sequence: CASSPVLPTYNEQFF. For the CDR3, the DNA is TGTGCCAGCAGTCCCGTCCTCCCTACCTACAATGAGCAGTTCTTC.

This clone came up a few times. V and J are TRBV18 and TRBJ2-7; the D gene is possibly TRBD1 (6 bases). The germline gives CDR1 KGHSH, CDR2 LQKENI. V dropped 3 bases and J dropped 2 bases, with 11 bases sitting between them. The CDR3 has 14 residues. The CDR3 region has the DNA TGTGCCAGCTCACCGCCAGGGGCCCCCTACGAGCAGTACTTC. This encodes CASSPPGAPYEQYF. The variable domain in full, completed from reference TRBV18 and TRBJ2-7, reads NAGVMQNPRHLVRRRGQEARLRCSPMKGHSHVYWYRQLPEEGLKFMVYLQKENIIDESGMPKERFSAEFPKEGPSILRIQQVVRGDSAAYFCASSPPGAPYEQYFGPGTRLTVT.

The chain employs TRBV5-4 and TRBJ2-5; D is uncertain. The CDR3 extends over 15 amino acids. Germline V gene lookup returns CDR1 SGHNT and CDR2 YYREEE (reference sequence). Deletions cut 3 bases from V and 2 bases from J, with 14 bases between. CDR3 bases: TGTGCCAGCAGCTCCTCATTTGGAGTTCAAGAGACCCAGTACTTC. This translates into CASSSSFGVQETQYF.

This sequence joins TRBV5-4 and TRBJ2-3, with 7 nucleotides matching TRBD1. J lost 0 bases, V lost 2 bases, and 6 bases had no gene match. This CDR3 has 16 amino acids. Germline-derived CDR1 and CDR2 are SGHNT and YYREEE (reference sequence). CDR3 nucleotide sequence: TGTGCCAGCAGCTTAGGACAGGACGCTAGCACAGATACGCAGTATTTT. Amino acids: CASSLGQDASTDTQYF.

The rearrangement uses TRBV9 and TRBJ1-2; 7 bases match TRBD1. The CDR3 has 14 residues. The V segment lost 0 bases and the J segment 8 bases; nucleotides outside the gene matches: 7. Germline V CDR1 and CDR2: SGDLS, YYNGEE. Here the CDR3 reads CASSVDLTGEGYTF. The CDR3 DNA sequence: TGTGCCAGCAGCGTAGATTTAACAGGGGAAGGCTACACCTTC.

This clone was detected a few times. The chain employs TRBV10-3 and TRBJ2-5, with D possibly being TRBD2 (6 bases). The CDR3 is made up of 12 amino acids. Germline CDR1 reads ENHRY; CDR2 reads SYGVKD. Trimming left V 0 bases short and J 7 bases short, with 6 bases between. Written as DNA, the CDR3 is TGTGCCATCAGTGAGTCGGGAGGGACCCAGTACTTC. Translation gives CAISESGGTQYF.

This rearrangement joins TRBV29-1 to TRBJ1-5; possibly TRBD1 for D (6 bases). The CDR3 consists of 14 residues. The germline V and J ends were trimmed by 4 bases and 5 bases, with 15 bases remaining between them. The V gene's germline CDR1 is SQVTM and CDR2 ANQGSEA. This chain's CDR3 is CSVVGGAVDQPQHF. As DNA, the CDR3 is TGCAGCGTTGTGGGGGGGGCAGTGGATCAGCCCCAGCATTTT.

The chain uses TRBV2 and TRBJ2-1, with 7 bases lining up with TRBD2. The CDR3 has 13 residues. Germline lookup yields CDR1 SNHLY and CDR2 FYNNEI. V dropped 4 bases and J dropped 9; count of bases not matched to a gene: 6. CDR3 protein: CASSVLGRVEQFF. The CDR3 coding sequence is TGTGCCAGCAGTGTTCTAGGGAGGGTTGAGCAGTTCTTC.

CDR3 residues: CASSLGQVVDGYTF. In nucleotides, the CDR3 is TGCGCCAGCAGCTTGGGACAGGTGGTGGATGGCTACACCTTC. The chain has TRBV5-1 and TRBJ1-2; tentatively, D is TRBD1 (6 bases). V shed 0 bases and J shed 6 bases, with 12 bases lying between them. Germline values: CDR1 SGHRS, CDR2 YFSETQ. The CDR3 has 14 residues.

This chain joins TRBV7-9 and TRBJ1-5; D is unresolved. In germline, CDR1 is SEHNR, CDR2 FQNEAQ (reference sequence). The length of the CDR3 is 14 residues. The V gene lost 1 base and the J gene lost 7 bases, with 11 bases spanning the gap. In DNA form, the CDR3 reads TGTGCCAGCAGCTTAGACGGGTTAGACCAGCCCCAGCATTTT. This encodes CASSLDGLDQPQHF.

This clone has only a few counts. V and J are TRBV4-3 and TRBJ2-2; TRBD2 matches at 13 bases. After removal of 4 bases from V and 8 bases from J, the junction contained 4 bases not matched to a gene. CDR1 LGHNA and CDR2 YSLEER come from the germline V gene. This CDR3 has 15 amino acids. The CDR3 nucleotides are TGCGCCAGCAGCCTTCGGACTAGCGGGAGTGGGGAGCTGTTTTTT. Encoded protein: CASSLRTSGSGELFF.

V gene TRBV30 combines with J gene TRBJ1-5; 9 bases align to TRBD1. The germline CDR1 and CDR2 sequences are GTSNPN and SVGIG (reference sequence). The junction had 7 bases not matched to a gene; V was cut back by 0 bases and J by 7 bases. CDR3 length equals 15 residues. The DNA for the CDR3 is TGTGCCTGGAGTGTGCGGACAGGGGTTGGGCAGCCCCAGCATTTT. Protein sequence: CAWSVRTGVGQPQHF.

The chain combines TRBV30 with TRBJ2-1; the match to TRBD2 covers 8 bases. The V gene's germline CDR1 is GTSNPN and CDR2 SVGIG (reference sequence). The CDR3 has 15 residues. V trimming: 7 bases; J trimming: 0 bases; junction bases outside the gene matches: 8. The CDR3 bases are TGTGCCTTTATAGCGGGAAGGAGCTCCTACAATGAGCAGTTCTTC. Amino acid sequence: CAFIAGRSSYNEQFF.

In its sample, this clone was seen a few times. The gene calls are TRBV28 and TRBJ2-2; 10 positions agree with TRBD2. CDR1 is MDHEN and CDR2 is SYDVKM in the germline V gene. V lost 6 bases to trimming and J lost 3 bases; unmatched junction nucleotides: 4. This CDR3 comprises 15 residues. The CDR3 coding sequence is TGTGCCAGCAGAAGGACTAGCGGTTACACCGGGGAGCTGTTTTTT. Protein product: CASRRTSGYTGELFF.